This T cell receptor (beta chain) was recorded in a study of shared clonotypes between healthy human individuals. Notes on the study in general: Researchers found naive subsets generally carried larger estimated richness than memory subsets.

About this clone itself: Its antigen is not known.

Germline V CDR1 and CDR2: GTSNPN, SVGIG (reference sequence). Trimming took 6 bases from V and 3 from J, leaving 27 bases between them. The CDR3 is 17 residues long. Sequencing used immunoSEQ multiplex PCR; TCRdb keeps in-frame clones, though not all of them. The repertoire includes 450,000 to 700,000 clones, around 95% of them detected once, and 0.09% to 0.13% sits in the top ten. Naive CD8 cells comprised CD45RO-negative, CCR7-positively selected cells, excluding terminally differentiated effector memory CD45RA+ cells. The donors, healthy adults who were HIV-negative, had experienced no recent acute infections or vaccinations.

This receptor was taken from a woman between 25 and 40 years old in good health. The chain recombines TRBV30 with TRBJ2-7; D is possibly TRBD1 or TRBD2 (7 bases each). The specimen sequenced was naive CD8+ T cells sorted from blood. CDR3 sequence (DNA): TGTGCCTGTTCCATCCAGGGGGGGAGTGCTAACCTCTACGAGCAGTACTTC. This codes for CACSIQGGSANLYEQYF.